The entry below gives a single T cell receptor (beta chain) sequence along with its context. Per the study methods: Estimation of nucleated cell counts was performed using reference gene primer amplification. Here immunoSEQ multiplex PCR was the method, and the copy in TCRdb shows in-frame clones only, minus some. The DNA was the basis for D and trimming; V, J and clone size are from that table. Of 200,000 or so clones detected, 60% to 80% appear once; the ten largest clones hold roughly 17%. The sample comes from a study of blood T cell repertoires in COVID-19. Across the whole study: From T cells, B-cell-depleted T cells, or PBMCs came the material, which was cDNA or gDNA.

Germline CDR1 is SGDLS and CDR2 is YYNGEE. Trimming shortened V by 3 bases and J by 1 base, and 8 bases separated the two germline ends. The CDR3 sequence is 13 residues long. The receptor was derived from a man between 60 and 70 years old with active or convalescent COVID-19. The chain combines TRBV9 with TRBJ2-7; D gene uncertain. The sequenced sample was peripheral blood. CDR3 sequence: CASSADTSYEQYF. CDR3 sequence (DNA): TGTGCCAGCAGCGCAGACACTTCCTACGAGCAGTACTTC. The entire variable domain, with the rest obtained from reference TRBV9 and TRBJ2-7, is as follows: DSGVTQTPKHLITATGQRVTLRCSPRSGDLSVYWYQQSLDQGLQFLIQYYNGEERAKGNILERFSAQQFPDLHSELNLSSLELGDSALYFCASSADTSYEQYFGPGTRLTVT.